This TCR beta chain was identified in a study of shared clonotypes between healthy human individuals. Naive CD8 cells lacked CD45RO and underwent positive selection for CCR7, leaving out terminally differentiated effector memory CD45RA+ cells. Only in-frame clones appear in the TCRdb table, and some are missing; sequencing was by immunoSEQ multiplex PCR. The top ten clones hold 0.95% to 1.5% of a sample with around 2,100,000 clones, approximately 95% of them seen once. Sequencing was performed on naive CD8+ T cells sorted from blood. The TCR comes from a man aged 18 to 29 in good health.

The CDR3 protein is CASSEGSPGTVTQETQYF. The CDR3 nucleotides read TGTGCCAGCAGTGAAGGGAGTCCCGGGACTGTCACCCAAGAGACCCAGTACTTC. This chain links TRBV6-1 with TRBJ2-5; tentatively, D is TRBD2 (6 bases). CDR3 length equals 18 residues. Germline V gene lookup returns CDR1 MNHNS and CDR2 SASEGT. Trimming left V 1 base short and J 1 base short, with 19 bases between.